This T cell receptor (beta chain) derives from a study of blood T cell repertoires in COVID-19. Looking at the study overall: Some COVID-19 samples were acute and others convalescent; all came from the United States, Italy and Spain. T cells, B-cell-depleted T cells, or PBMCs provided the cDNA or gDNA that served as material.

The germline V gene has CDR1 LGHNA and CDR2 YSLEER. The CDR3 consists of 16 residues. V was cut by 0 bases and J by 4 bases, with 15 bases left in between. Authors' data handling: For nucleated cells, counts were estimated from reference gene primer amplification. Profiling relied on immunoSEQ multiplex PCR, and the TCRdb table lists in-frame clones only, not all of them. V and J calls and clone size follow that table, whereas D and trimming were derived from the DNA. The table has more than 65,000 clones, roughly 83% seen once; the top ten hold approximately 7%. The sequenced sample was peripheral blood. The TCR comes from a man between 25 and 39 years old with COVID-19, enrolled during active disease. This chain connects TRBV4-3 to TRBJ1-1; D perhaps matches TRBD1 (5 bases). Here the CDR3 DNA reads TGCGCCAGCAGCCAAGATGTATCGGGGGAAGGCACTGAAGCTTTCTTT. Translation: CASSQDVSGEGTEAFF.